This T cell receptor beta chain is drawn from a study of beta chain features in type 1 diabetes. General observations from the study: Among patients with Type 1 diabetes, TCRB CDR3s were moderately but significantly shorter in every one of the four CD4+ subsets. A greater similarity of naive, central memory and Treg TCRB repertoires was seen among patients than among healthy donors.

With respect to this clone: The antigen remains undetermined.

Reverse transcribing all isolated RNA meant expressed TCRB transcripts were sequenced. Generated by immunoSEQ multiplex PCR, the TCRdb table keeps only in-frame clones and is missing some. The sample carries hundreds of thousands of clones, over 11% recorded once. Germline values: CDR1 SNHLY, CDR2 FYNNEI. CDR3 length equals 14 residues. Trimming pared 5 bases from V and 2 bases from J, leaving 7 bases between. The gene calls are TRBV2 and TRBJ2-6; no clear D. The source of this sequence is a man between 18 and 29 years old with type 1 diabetes. Sample: naive CD4+ T cells from blood. In nucleotides, the CDR3 is TGTGCCAGCAGTCGCTTGCCTGGGGCCAACGTCCTGACTTTC. Amino acid sequence: CASSRLPGANVLTF.